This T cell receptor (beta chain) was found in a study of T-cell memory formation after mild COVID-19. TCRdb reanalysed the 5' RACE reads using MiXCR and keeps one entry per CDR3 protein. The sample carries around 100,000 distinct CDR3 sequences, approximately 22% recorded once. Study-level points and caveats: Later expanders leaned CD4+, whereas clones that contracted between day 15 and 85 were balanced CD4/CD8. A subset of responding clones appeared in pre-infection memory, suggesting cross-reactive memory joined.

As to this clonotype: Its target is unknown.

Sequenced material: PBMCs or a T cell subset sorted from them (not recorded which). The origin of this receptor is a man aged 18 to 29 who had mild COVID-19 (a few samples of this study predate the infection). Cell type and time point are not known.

The CDR3: CASRPGAGDEKLFF. CDR3 in DNA: TGTGCCAGCAGACCAGGGGCGGGGGATGAAAAACTGTTTTTT. V is TRBV25-1 and J is TRBJ1-4, with D possibly TRBD1 on 6 matching bases. This CDR3 contains 14 residues. V shed 6 bases and J shed 6 bases, with 14 bases lying between them. Germline-derived CDR1 and CDR2 are MGHDK and SYGVNS.